This T cell receptor (beta chain) stems from a study of OX40 agonist ivuxolimab in advanced cancers. About the research overall: Three patients, one with hepatocellular carcinoma and two with cutaneous melanoma, achieved partial responses. Findings of the study overall: Expanded clones belonging to CD8+ T cells outnumbered, on average, those of CD4+.

Note on this clone: As yet, its antigen is unknown.

TCRdb's copy holds only in-frame clones and misses some; the assay was immunoSEQ multiplex PCR. The sample shows about 20,000 clones, 85% to 95% of them seen only once. V gave up 10 bases and J gave up 8 bases; unmatched junction bases: 11. This CDR3 spans 12 amino acids. Germline CDR1 reads LNHDA; CDR2 reads SQIVND (reference sequence). This sample comprised CD4+ or CD8+ T cells sorted from blood, obtained in a trial of the OX40 agonist ivuxolimab. The clonotype was recovered from an adult with an advanced solid tumor such as melanoma, head and neck, liver or kidney cancer. V is TRBV19 and J is TRBJ2-7; TRBD1 matches 7 bases. CDR3 residues: CATSGTALKQYF. DNA of the CDR3: TGTGCCACCTCCGGGACAGCTTTGAAGCAGTACTTC. The full variable domain, completed using reference TRBV19 and TRBJ2-7, is DGGITQSPKYLFRKEGQNVTLSCEQNLNHDAMYWYRQDPGQGLRLIYYSQIVNDFQKGDIAEGYSVSREKKESFPLTVTSAQKNPTAFYLCATSGTALKQYFGPGTRLTVT.